One sample yielded the 14 T cell receptor beta chains listed below, sequenced in a study of blood T cells in healthy people across ages. It was with a sample-barcoded 5' primer and a J-beta primer mix that a second PCR of roughly 6 to 11 cycles was run. TCRdb recomputed calls from the 5' RACE reads with MiXCR, one row per CDR3 protein. The sample yields some 1.5 million distinct CDR3 sequences, about 28% seen once. Sequenced input: blood. The source is a woman aged 30 to 39 in good health.

This clonotype appeared a few times. The chain is built from TRBV28 and TRBJ2-5; D is perhaps TRBD1 or TRBD2 (6 bases each). Trimming shortened V by 6 bases and J by 4 bases, and 12 bases separated the two germline ends. CDR3 length equals 13 residues. Looked up from germline, CDR1 is MDHEN and CDR2 is SYDVKM. The CDR3 spells CASRGGGRETQYF. CDR3 DNA sequence: TGTGCCAGCAGAGGAGGGGGGCGAGAGACCCAGTACTTC.

V and J are TRBV7-2 and TRBJ2-2; perhaps D is TRBD1 or TRBD2 (5 bases each). The ends were cut back, 8 bases at V and 5 bases at J, with 12 bases in the middle. Germline V gene lookup returns CDR1 SGHTA and CDR2 FQGNSA. This CDR3 contains 13 residues. CDR3 region: CASGGWGTGELFF. The CDR3 bases are TGTGCCAGCGGCGGTTGGGGGACCGGGGAGCTGTTTTTT.

This clonotype was recorded many times. The genes are TRBV29-1 and TRBJ2-7, with D perhaps TRBD2 (6 bases). Germline assignment: CDR1 SQVTM and CDR2 ANQGSEA. V lost 7 bases and J lost 0, with 13 bases in between. The CDR3 has 13 amino acids. The CDR3 region is CSADGGSSYEQYF. The CDR3, as DNA: TGCAGCGCCGACGGGGGAAGCTCCTACGAGCAGTACTTC.

The genes are TRBV9 and TRBJ2-1; no firm D call. V was trimmed by 3 bases and J by 7 bases, leaving 5 bases between them. In germline, CDR1 is SGDLS, CDR2 YYNGEE. The CDR3 has 11 amino acids. As DNA, the CDR3 is TGTGCCAGCAGCGCGGAGAATGAGCAGTTCTTC. Translation gives CASSAENEQFF.

About this clonotype: This could be a read error, since a much larger clone is one nucleotide away. The V call is TRBV4-1, the J call TRBJ2-4; 7 nucleotides align to TRBD1. Germline CDR1 MGHRA, CDR2 YSYEKL. The CDR3 is 14 residues long. CDR3 sequence: CTSSPRDSKNIQYF. The CDR3 nucleotides are TGCACCAGCAGCCCTCGGGACAGTAAAAACATTCAGTACTTC.

This clonotype was counted only a few times. V is TRBV7-9 and J is TRBJ2-3; a possible D gene is TRBD1 (6 bases). Between the trimmed V and J ends, which lost 5 bases and 5 bases, there was a span of 23 bases. The CDR3 is 17 amino acids. Germline CDR1 reads SEHNR; CDR2 reads FQNEAQ (reference sequence). CDR3 nucleotides: TGTGCCAGCAGCCCCTCGGGGAGACAGGCGGCACTAGATACGCAGTATTTT. Protein sequence: CASSPSGRQAALDTQYF.

The genes are TRBV7-2 and TRBJ2-5; D is unresolved. Germline V gene data show CDR1 as SGHTA and CDR2 as FQGNSA. Trimming removed 7 bases from V and 5 bases from J, with 8 bases in between. The CDR3 consists of 11 residues. Written as DNA, the CDR3 is TGTGCCAGCACGGGTTACGAGACCCAGTACTTC. Protein product: CASTGYETQYF. The full variable domain, completed using reference TRBV7-2 and TRBJ2-5, is GAGVSQSPSNKVTEKGKDVELRCDPISGHTALYWYRQSLGQGLEFLIYFQGNSAPDKSGLPSDRFSAERTGGSVSTLTIQRTQQEDSAVYLCASTGYETQYFGPGTRLLVL.

The gene calls are TRBV5-1 and TRBJ2-6, with unresolved D. This CDR3 is 15 amino acids long. Germline V gene data show CDR1 as SGHRS and CDR2 as YFSETQ. V lost 7 bases, J lost 0 bases, and 11 bases lay in between. CDR3 DNA sequence: TGCGCCAGCGGCGCCCTTAGCTCTGGGGCCAACGTCCTGACTTTC. Amino acid sequence: CASGALSSGANVLTF.

With respect to this clonotype: The junction does not match germline at one end; this may be a read error. The J gene is TRBJ2-1, the V gene TRBV4-3; D not resolved. CDR3 length: 15 amino acids. The germline V gene has CDR1 LGHNA and CDR2 YSLEER. The CDR3 protein is CASSQALSSHNEQFF. CDR3 in DNA: TGCGCCAGCAGCCAAGCCCTAAGCTCCCACAATGAGCAGTTCTTC.

This clonotype has just a few counts. V usage is TRBV20-1 and J usage is TRBJ1-4; tentatively, D is TRBD1 (5 bases). This CDR3 comprises 14 residues. The germline gives CDR1 DFQATT, CDR2 SNEGSKA (reference sequence). Between the trimmed V and J ends, which lost 6 bases and 8 bases, there was a span of 19 bases. As DNA, the CDR3 is TGCAGTGCCCCCCGGGCAGGGAGAGGAGAAAAACTGTTTTTT. The encoded protein is CSAPRAGRGEKLFF.

J is TRBJ1-6 and V is TRBV6-6; TRBD1 aligns across 7 bases. The V and J ends lost 6 bases and 7 bases, in that order; junction bases with no gene match: 9. The CDR3 covers 15 residues. CDR1 and CDR2 (germline): MNHNY, SVGAGI (reference sequence). The DNA for the CDR3 is TGTGCCAGCAGGGACAGGAATGGTGACAATTCACCCCTCCACTTT. It translates to CASRDRNGDNSPLHF.

The genes are TRBV4-1 and TRBJ1-2; a weak D match, TRBD1 (5 bases). Per germline, CDR1 MGHRA and CDR2 YSYEKL. With 8 bases removed from V and 8 bases from J, the gap between germline ends came to 24 bases. The CDR3 consists of 15 residues. The CDR3 protein is CASETTPSGGEGYTF. Here the CDR3 DNA reads TGCGCCAGCGAGACAACCCCCTCCGGGGGAGAAGGCTACACCTTC.

The chain uses TRBV18 and TRBJ1-5; tentatively, D is TRBD1 (5 bases). CDR1 and CDR2 from the germline V gene are KGHSH and LQKENI. Trimming pared 4 bases from V and 3 bases from J, leaving 13 bases between. The CDR3 sequence is 15 residues long. The CDR3 here is CASSLGRVNNQPQHF. The CDR3 nucleotides are TGTGCCAGCTCACTTGGCAGGGTCAACAATCAGCCCCAGCATTTT.

V is TRBV20-1 and J is TRBJ1-6, with D possibly being TRBD1 (6 bases). Germline values: CDR1 DFQATT, CDR2 SNEGSKA (reference sequence). V lost 7 bases and J 14 bases, leaving 15 bases between the germline ends. CDR3 length equals 11 residues. CDR3 sequence (DNA): TGCAGTGGCTCAGCAGGGGTAGCCCTCCACTTT. This translates into CSGSAGVALHF.